The rows below give T cell receptor beta chains drawn from one sample of a study of blood T cell repertoires in COVID-19. Sequenced by immunoSEQ multiplex PCR; TCRdb stores in-frame clones only, minus some. Of about 120,000 clones listed, roughly 89% are singletons. The sequenced sample was peripheral blood. These receptors were collected from a woman in her sixties or seventies with COVID-19, enrolled during active disease. Both conserved end residues are part of each CDR3. Each record gives: V gene, clone size, D gene, J gene, CDR3 DNA, CDR3 protein. The D gene is left open where the match is weak. Size is stated for part of the rows, as once, few or many counts, or as a class when the clone is expanded.

>TRBV6-6|.|TRBD2|TRBJ2-1
TGTGCCAGCAGTTATCCGAAGCCGACTAGCGGGGGTGAGCAGTTCTTC
CASSYPKPTSGGEQFF
>TRBV6-5|.|TRBD1|TRBJ1-1
TGTGCCAGCAGCCCGACAGGGAAACCGGGTGAAGCTTTCTTT
CASSPTGKPGEAFF
>TRBV11-2|once|.|TRBJ1-4
TGTGCCAGCAGCTTACCGAGTCCCGGGGTTCTGAACCGGGATGAAAAACTGTTTTTT
CASSLPSPGVLNRDEKLFF
>TRBV21-1|.|.|TRBJ1-1
TGTGCCAGCAAAAAAGGGGAAACAGGGGTGAACACTGAAGCTTTCTTT
CASKKGETGVNTEAFF
>TRBV7-9|.|.|TRBJ2-6
TGTGCCAGCAGCTTAGCTTTTGGCGGAGCCTCTGGGGCCAACGTCCTGACTTTC
CASSLAFGGASGANVLTF
>TRBV3-1/TRBV3-2|.|TRBD1|TRBJ2-7
TGTGCCAGCAGCCAAGATGGGGACAGGGGGTTCTACGAGCAGTACTTC
CASSQDGDRGFYEQYF
>TRBV11-2|.|.|TRBJ2-5
TGTGCCAGCAGCTTTCAAAGGGCGGGGAAGGAGACCCAGTACTTC
CASSFQRAGKETQYF
>TRBV7-2|few|.|TRBJ1-4
TGTGCCAGCAGCTTAGCGGGGGCCCAGGGTACTAATGAAAAACTGTTTTTT
CASSLAGAQGTNEKLFF
>TRBV3-1/TRBV3-2|.|.|TRBJ2-3
TGTGCCAGCAGCCAAGATCGGTCGACAGATACGCAGTATTTT
CASSQDRSTDTQYF
>TRBV24-1|few|TRBD1|TRBJ2-2
TGTGCCACGCAGACAGGGCAGGCGAACACCGGGGAGCTGTTTTTT
CATQTGQANTGELFF
>TRBV4-3|few|.|TRBJ2-3
TGCGCCAGCAGCCAAGAGATAAACGAGGATACGCAGTATTTT
CASSQEINEDTQYF
>TRBV5-4|few|.|TRBJ1-6
TGTGCCAGCAGAATATCGGGGGGACCTCGCAATTCACCCCTCCACTTT
CASRISGGPRNSPLHF
>TRBV30|.|TRBD1|TRBJ2-2
TGTGCCCAACACGACAGGGCCGCCGGGGAGCTGTTTTTT
CAQHDRAAGELFF
>TRBV3-1/TRBV3-2|.|TRBD1|TRBJ1-1
TGTGCCAGCAGCCAATGGACAGGGGACACTGAAGCTTTCTTT
CASSQWTGDTEAFF
>TRBV14|.|.|TRBJ2-7
TGTGCCAGCAGCCATCTTCTGCCCCGCAGGGGAGTCGCCTACGAGCAGTACTTC
CASSHLLPRRGVAYEQYF
>TRBV6-6|few|.|TRBJ1-5
TGTGCCAGCAGTTACTCGCGGGGGGAGGGCAATCAGCCCCAGCATTTT
CASSYSRGEGNQPQHF
>TRBV11-2|.|.|TRBJ2-1
TGTGCCAGCAGCTTAGATTGGACAGAATACAATGAGCAGTTCTTC
CASSLDWTEYNEQFF
>TRBV30|.|TRBD2|TRBJ2-3
TGTGCCTGGAGTGTAGCGGGGGTCACAGATACGCAGTATTTT
CAWSVAGVTDTQYF
>TRBV11-3|.|.|TRBJ1-1
TGTGCCAGCAGCTTAAGCGGGAACACTGAAGCTTTCTTT
CASSLSGNTEAFF
>TRBV19|.|TRBD1|TRBJ1-5
TGTGCCAGTAGTATGGGACAGGGAAGTAGCAATCAGCCCCAGCATTTT
CASSMGQGSSNQPQHF
>TRBV7-9|.|.|TRBJ1-1
TGTGCCAGCAGCGCAACAGGAGCTAACACTGAAGCTTTCTTT
CASSATGANTEAFF
>TRBV5-4|.|.|TRBJ2-1
TGTGCCAGCAGCTTGAGACAGGGAGGTAGGAATGAGCAGTTCTTC
CASSLRQGGRNEQFF
>TRBV19|.|TRBD1|TRBJ1-4
TGTGCCAGTAACCTACCGACAGGGGTCCATAATGAAAAACTGTTTTTT
CASNLPTGVHNEKLFF
>TRBV5-6|.|TRBD1|TRBJ2-2
TGTGCCGCAGGGACAGGGGGCTCGGCCGGGGAGCTGTTTTTT
CAAGTGGSAGELFF
>TRBV4-3|.|TRBD2|TRBJ2-3
TGCGCCAGCAGCCAAGTCTCTAGCGGGGGGCCTACTAGCACAGATACGCAGTATTTT
CASSQVSSGGPTSTDTQYF
>TRBV7-2|.|.|TRBJ1-3
TGTGCCAGCAGCTCCCAGATCGGGGTTCCAGGAAACACCATATATTTT
CASSSQIGVPGNTIYF
>TRBV24-1|.|TRBD2|TRBJ2-1
TGTGCCACCAGTGATAGTAGCGGGGGGAGCTACAATGAGCAGTTCTTC
CATSDSSGGSYNEQFF
>TRBV6-1|.|TRBD1|TRBJ1-1
TGTGCCAGCAGTGCGGACAGGGGGCGTACTAACACTGAAGCTTTCTTT
CASSADRGRTNTEAFF
>TRBV29-1|once|.|TRBJ1-1
TGCAGCGTTGTTATAGGGGGGGACACTGAAGCTTTCTTT
CSVVIGGDTEAFF
>TRBV3-1/TRBV3-2|.|.|TRBJ2-7
TGTGCCAGCAGCTACCAAGGGAGGTCCTACGAGCAGTACTTC
CASSYQGRSYEQYF
>TRBV19|.|TRBD2|TRBJ2-7
TGTGCCACTACCCTAACGGGGGGGGCAGAGTACGAGCAGTACTTC
CATTLTGGAEYEQYF
>TRBV7-2|.|.|TRBJ2-2
TGTGCCAGCAGTTCACAGTCCCAGCAAAATACCGGGGAGCTGTTTTTT
CASSSQSQQNTGELFF
>TRBV19|.|.|TRBJ2-6
TGTGCCAGTAGTATAAGTCGGGACTCTGGGGCCAACGTCCTGACTTTC
CASSISRDSGANVLTF
>TRBV6-1|.|.|TRBJ1-5
TGTGCCAGCAGTGACGGTCTAAGCAATCAGCCCCAGCATTTT
CASSDGLSNQPQHF
>TRBV18|once|.|TRBJ2-3
TGTGCCAGCTCACCAAGTGGCGGGTACAGGGGAGGAAGGACAGATACGCAGTATTTT
CASSPSGGYRGGRTDTQYF
>TRBV7-3|.|TRBD2|TRBJ2-1
TGTGCCAGCAGCTTAAAATTCTCGAGACTAGCGATCAATGAGCAGTTCTTC
CASSLKFSRLAINEQFF
>TRBV5-4|.|TRBD1|TRBJ2-6
TGTGCCAGCAGCGAGGGACAGAGGCGTGGGGCCAACGTCCTGACTTTC
CASSEGQRRGANVLTF
>TRBV9|.|.|TRBJ2-7
TGTGCCAGCAGCGTAGTCTCAGGGTCCAAGAAAAGGAGCTCCTACGAGCAGTACTTC
CASSVVSGSKKRSSYEQYF
>TRBV3-1/TRBV3-2|.|TRBD1|TRBJ2-4
TGTGCCAGCAGCCAGTTGGACAGGCAAAACATTCAGTACTTC
CASSQLDRQNIQYF
>TRBV18|.|.|TRBJ1-2
TGTGCCAGCTCACCGTCGGGCGGGGGCCTTAACTATGGCTACACCTTC
CASSPSGGGLNYGYTF
>TRBV15|.|.|TRBJ1-2
TGTGCCACCAGCGGTGACAGGAACTATGGCTACACCTTC
CATSGDRNYGYTF
>TRBV9|.|.|TRBJ1-5
TGTGCCAGCAGCGCATGGGGAGGCAATCAGCCCCAGCATTTT
CASSAWGGNQPQHF
>TRBV12-5|.|TRBD1|TRBJ2-2
TGTGCTAGTGTTGGGGACAGCGCGAACACCGGGGAGCTGTTTTTT
CASVGDSANTGELFF
>TRBV6-2/TRBV6-3|.|.|TRBJ1-2
TGTGCCAGCAGTTACTCGAGTCCAGGCTATGGCTACACCTTC
CASSYSSPGYGYTF
>TRBV7-3|.|TRBD2|TRBJ2-7
TGTGCCAGCAGCTTAACCCGGACTAGCGGGGGGCGGGACGAGCAGTACTTC
CASSLTRTSGGRDEQYF
>TRBV6-5|.|.|TRBJ2-7
TGTGCCAGCAGTTACTCGGACAGAACCTACGAGCAGTACTTC
CASSYSDRTYEQYF
>TRBV6-5|.|TRBD1|TRBJ2-7
TGTGCCAGCAGTTACCGGGACAGGGGTACTTACGAGCAGTACTTC
CASSYRDRGTYEQYF
>TRBV19|once|.|TRBJ1-5
TGTGCCAGTACCCTAGGGGCAGGGGTCGGGAATCAGCCCCAGCATTTT
CASTLGAGVGNQPQHF
>TRBV4-1|.|.|TRBJ1-2
TGCGCCAGCAGCCCCACCTTCCGGGCCACCCAGGGTGGCTACACCTTC
CASSPTFRATQGGYTF
>TRBV19|.|.|TRBJ2-7
TGTGCCAGTAGCCATACAGGGAAAGGTACGGACGAGCAGTACTTC
CASSHTGKGTDEQYF
>TRBV29-1|.|TRBD1|TRBJ2-7
TGCAGCGTTGTCCGGGACAGGGGCTACGAGCAGTACTTC
CSVVRDRGYEQYF
>TRBV30|once|.|TRBJ2-5
TGTGCCTGGAGTCCTAGGTGGGAGACCCAGTACTTC
CAWSPRWETQYF
>TRBV30|.|.|TRBJ1-3
TGTGCCTGGAGGCCACGACTGAAAAGCTCTGGAAACACCATATATTTT
CAWRPRLKSSGNTIYF
>TRBV5-1|.|TRBD1|TRBJ2-7
TGCGCCAGCAGCGCGGCTACAGGGGGGAGCTCCTACGAGCAGTACTTC
CASSAATGGSSYEQYF
>TRBV5-5|.|.|TRBJ2-1
TGTGCCAGCAGCTTGTCCCTATTGGATGAGCAGTTCTTC
CASSLSLLDEQFF